What follows are 21 T cell receptor beta chains derived from one specimen sequenced in a study of CD8+CD57+ T cells in acquired aplastic anemia. Researchers used genomic DNA as the template to profile TCR beta VDJ and CDR3. TCRdb re-called the reads with MiXCR, one entry per CDR3 protein. The sample has 160,000 or so distinct CDR3 sequences; around 75% are singletons. Sequencing involved patients with CD8+CD57+ cell expansion previously shown by flow cytometry. Sequenced material: sorted CD4+, CD8+, or CD8+CD57+ T cells (not recorded which) from PBMCs. The receptors here all came from a human donor with aplastic anemia.

This chain links TRBV2 with TRBJ1-3; D gene uncertain. V was pared by 1 base and J by 0 bases, with 10 bases between. The CDR3 is made up of 16 amino acids. Germline V lookup: CDR1 SNHLY, CDR2 FYNNEI. For the CDR3, the DNA is TGTGCCAGCAGTGAAGGGATTAGGACCTCTGGAAACACCATATATTTT. Translation gives CASSEGIRTSGNTIYF.

Many counts were recorded for this clonotype. The rearrangement links TRBV12-3 or TRBV12-4 to TRBJ1-4; maybe TRBD1 (6 bases). The CDR3 contains 15 residues. With 3 bases removed from V and 6 bases from J, the gap between germline ends came to 14 bases. The CDR3 bases are TGTGCCAGCAGTTTCGGCGGGGCAGGGGATGAAAAACTGTTTTTT. Encoded protein: CASSFGGAGDEKLFF.

This clonotype was seen a few times. In DNA form, the CDR3 reads TGTGCCAGCAGTTCGTCGGACTACGAGCAGTACTTC. This gives the protein CASSSSDYEQYF. The rearrangement links TRBV6-6 to TRBJ2-7, with no clear D. The V and J ends lost 4 bases and 3 bases respectively, with 7 bases between them. The CDR3 extends over 12 amino acids. CDR1 and CDR2 (germline): MNHNY, SVGAGI (reference sequence).

The chain uses TRBV2 and TRBJ2-3; D might be TRBD2 (6 bases). CDR1 is SNHLY and CDR2 is FYNNEI in the germline V gene. Trimming shortened V by 7 bases and J by 0 bases, and 11 bases separated the two germline ends. The CDR3 loop spans 14 amino acids. CDR3 region: CASKGGTSTDTQYF. The CDR3 coding sequence is TGTGCCAGCAAAGGCGGGACTAGCACAGATACGCAGTATTTT.

The chain is built from TRBV2 and TRBJ2-7, with 7 bases that match TRBD1. CDR1 and CDR2 from the germline V gene are SNHLY and FYNNEI. CDR3 length: 14 amino acids. Trimming at V came to 8 bases and at J to 0 bases, leaving 7 bases not matched to a gene. The CDR3 region is CASQRQGSSYEQYF. For the CDR3, the DNA is TGTGCCAGCCAGCGACAGGGAAGCTCCTACGAGCAGTACTTC. Combining the CDR3 with reference TRBV2 and TRBJ2-7 gives the whole variable domain EPEVTQTPSHQVTQMGQEVILRCVPISNHLYFYWYRQILGQKVEFLVSFYNNEISEKSEIFDDQFSVERPDGSNFTLKIRSTKLEDSAMYFCASQRQGSSYEQYFGPGTRLTVT.

This clonotype was observed a single time. The chain carries TRBV10-1 and TRBJ1-1, with D possibly being TRBD1 (6 bases). The CDR3 has 12 residues. Trimming shortened V by 10 bases and J by 0 bases, and 9 bases separated the two germline ends. Germline V lookup: CDR1 WNHNN, CDR2 SYGVQD (reference sequence). The chain's CDR3 is CATGQMNTEAFF. DNA for the CDR3: TGCGCCACCGGACAGATGAACACTGAAGCTTTCTTT.

This chain links TRBV10-3 with TRBJ1-1, with D perhaps TRBD1 (5 bases). Trimming removed 4 bases from V and 4 bases from J, with 16 bases in between. The CDR3 has 15 residues. CDR1 and CDR2 (germline): ENHRY, SYGVKD. Here the CDR3 reads CAISGGRVGSTEAFF. The CDR3 DNA reads as TGTGCCATCAGTGGGGGCAGGGTCGGCAGCACTGAAGCTTTCTTT.

The chain has TRBV27 and TRBJ2-7; unclear D gene. CDR3 size: 13 residues. The germline gives CDR1 MNHEY, CDR2 SMNVEV (reference sequence). V lost 4 bases to trimming and J lost 0 bases, with 7 bases between them. CDR3 DNA: TGTGCCAGCAGTTCCTACAGCTCCTACGAGCAGTACTTC. It is translated as CASSSYSSYEQYF.

This rearrangement joins TRBV5-1 to TRBJ1-6, with D unresolved. Per germline, CDR1 SGHRS and CDR2 YFSETQ. Trimming cost V 6 bases and J 5 bases, with 18 bases left between them. The CDR3 sequence is 16 residues long. The CDR3 sequence: CASTTYSVLNNSPLHF. The DNA of the CDR3 is TGCGCCAGCACAACCTACTCTGTCTTGAATAATTCACCCCTCCACTTT. Drawing the rest from reference TRBV5-1 and TRBJ1-6, the complete variable domain is KAGVTQTPRYLIKTRGQQVTLSCSPISGHRSVSWYQQTPGQGLQFLFEYFSETQRNKGNFPGRFSGRQFSNSRSEMNVSTLELGDSALYLCASTTYSVLNNSPLHFGNGTRLTVT.

The rearrangement joins TRBV10-3 to TRBJ1-2; TRBD1 matches 7 bases. The CDR3 is made up of 16 amino acids. With V trimmed by 0 bases and J by 2 bases, 6 bases remained unmatched. Germline V gene sequence: CDR1 ENHRY, CDR2 SYGVKD. CDR3 amino acids: CAISESSVTGNYGYTF. CDR3 DNA: TGTGCCATCAGTGAGTCTTCAGTGACAGGGAACTATGGCTACACCTTC.

Here the CDR3 reads CASSVTTEGAHNEQFF. For the CDR3, the DNA is TGTGCCAGCAGTGTTACGACAGAGGGGGCTCACAATGAGCAGTTCTTC. The rearrangement links TRBV6-4 to TRBJ2-1; TRBD1 agrees at 7 bases. With 4 bases clipped from V and 5 bases from J, the junction kept 11 bases outside the gene matches. This CDR3 spans 16 amino acids. Germline values: CDR1 MRHNA, CDR2 SNTAGT.

The chain is built from TRBV7-6 and TRBJ2-1, with D perhaps matching TRBD2 (7 bases). Germline CDR1 reads SGHVS; CDR2 reads FNYEAQ. Trimming stripped 1 base from V and 14 bases from J, with 12 bases between. This CDR3 spans 12 amino acids. CDR3 region: CASSLEAGAKFF. In DNA form, the CDR3 reads TGTGCCAGCAGCTTAGAGGCGGGGGCCAAGTTCTTC.

The chain has TRBV20-1 and TRBJ2-7, with D tentatively TRBD2 (6 bases). Trimming cost V 0 bases and J 3 bases, with 12 bases left between them. Per the germline V gene, CDR1 is DFQATT and CDR2 is SNEGSKA (reference sequence). The CDR3 covers 14 residues. DNA of the CDR3: TGCAGTGCTAGAGATGTGGGGGGTGACTACGAGCAGTACTTC. This sequence encodes CSARDVGGDYEQYF.

The V gene is TRBV10-3, the J gene TRBJ1-3; D remains ambiguous. Germline CDR1 is ENHRY and CDR2 is SYGVKD. The CDR3 is 11 residues long. The V end was cut by 2 bases, the J end by 8 bases, with 4 bases between. DNA of the CDR3: TGTGCCATCAGTGAGGGGGACACCATATATTTT. Translating gives CAISEGDTIYF.

Note on this clonotype: One end of the junction is discordant with germline, which a read error may explain. The V gene is TRBV10-3, the J gene TRBJ2-1; D is uncertain. Germline V gene data show CDR1 as ENHRY and CDR2 as SYGVKD. There are 11 residues in the CDR3. The CDR3, as DNA: TGTGCCAGCAGTTTAGTCCCCCTGGCGTTCTTC. This translates into CASSLVPLAFF.

V and J are TRBV10-3 and TRBJ1-2; 9 nucleotides align to TRBD1. Per germline, CDR1 ENHRY and CDR2 SYGVKD. The CDR3 has 14 amino acids. Trimming cost V 7 bases and J 0 bases; bases outside gene matches: 3. CDR3 residues: CAITRTGANYGYTF. The CDR3 bases are TGTGCCATCACTAGGACAGGGGCTAACTATGGCTACACCTTC.

This chain connects TRBV7-6 to TRBJ2-7; D is undetermined. This CDR3 has 14 amino acids. Germline values: CDR1 SGHVS, CDR2 FNYEAQ. Between the trimmed V and J ends, which lost 5 bases and 2 bases, there was a span of 13 bases. The CDR3 region is CASSPRPSTYEQYF. CDR3 nucleotides: TGTGCCAGCAGCCCACGTCCAAGCACCTACGAGCAGTACTTC. The full variable domain, with the rest looked up from reference TRBV7-6 and TRBJ2-7, is GAGVSQSPRYKVTKRGQDVALRCDPISGHVSLYWYRQALGQGPEFLTYFNYEAQQDKSGLPNDRFSAERPEGSISTLTIQRTEQRDSAMYRCASSPRPSTYEQYFGPGTRLTVT.

This chain uses TRBV19 with TRBJ1-4; D not certain. This CDR3 has 14 amino acids. V lost 7 bases, J lost 8 bases, and 17 bases lay in between. Germline values: CDR1 LNHDA, CDR2 SQIVND (reference sequence). The chain's CDR3 is CASTEPSYGEKLFF. The DNA for the CDR3 is TGTGCCAGTACGGAACCTTCGTACGGGGAAAAACTGTTTTTT. The full variable domain, rest sourced from reference TRBV19 and TRBJ1-4, is DGGITQSPKYLFRKEGQNVTLSCEQNLNHDAMYWYRQDPGQGLRLIYYSQIVNDFQKGDIAEGYSVSREKKESFPLTVTSAQKNPTAFYLCASTEPSYGEKLFFGSGTQLSVL.

The rearrangement links TRBV19 to TRBJ2-7; 8 positions agree with TRBD2. Trimming took 3 bases from V and 6 from J; bases not matched to a gene: 7. This CDR3 has 14 residues. From germline, CDR1 is LNHDA and CDR2 SQIVND (reference sequence). This CDR3 reads CASSMGRGALEQYF. The CDR3, as DNA: TGTGCCAGTAGTATGGGGCGGGGGGCACTCGAGCAGTACTTC.

This chain joins TRBV7-2 and TRBJ2-3; 7 bases fit TRBD2. Germline loops: CDR1 SGHTA, CDR2 FQGNSA. Trimming took 5 bases from V and 0 from J; bases not matched to a gene: 5. The CDR3 totals 15 residues. For the CDR3, the DNA is TGTGCCAGCAGCCCTAGCGGCTATAGCACAGATACGCAGTATTTT. Translated: CASSPSGYSTDTQYF.

There are a few counts of this clonotype. The gene calls are TRBV7-9 and TRBJ2-7, with D possibly being TRBD1 (5 bases). This CDR3 has 14 residues. The V end was cut by 5 bases, the J end by 4 bases, with 15 bases between. The germline CDR1 and CDR2 sequences are SEHNR and FQNEAQ (reference sequence). The CDR3 nucleotides are TGTGCCAGCAGCGGATTGGAGACAGCGTACGAGCAGTACTTC. It codes for CASSGLETAYEQYF.